This T cell receptor (beta chain) was captured by sequencing in a study of CD8+CD57+ T cells in acquired aplastic anemia. The study's findings and limits: In CD8+ cells, Simpson's diversity showed no significant difference between patients and controls. In common between the patients and the controls were twenty-nine CD8+ CDR3 sequences.

The authors sequenced patients whose flow cytometry had shown CD8+CD57+ cell expansion. Every patient had severe acquired aplastic anemia. No therapy had been given to the patients at the time of blood sampling. Genomic DNA, serving as template, underwent TCR beta VDJ and CDR3 profiling. TCRdb reprocessed the reads via MiXCR and lists one record per CDR3 protein. The sample has some 170,000 distinct CDR3 sequences; roughly 43% are singletons. As regards this clonotype: Its antigen remains unidentified.

Germline trimming cut 6 bases from V and 4 bases from J; bases unmatched to any gene: 12. Germline assignment: CDR1 SGHAT and CDR2 FQDESV (reference sequence). CDR3 size: 17 residues. The sequencing sample was made of sorted CD4+, CD8+, or CD8+CD57+ T cells (not recorded which) from PBMCs. The rearrangement links TRBV11-1 to TRBJ1-3, with 10 positions matching TRBD1. This sequence originates from a human donor with aplastic anemia. This CDR3 is CASSSEGQGSAGNTIYF. The CDR3 DNA sequence: TGTGCCAGCAGTTCAGAGGGACAGGGGTCGGCCGGAAACACCATATATTTT.